This is a list of T cell receptor beta chains from one sample in a study of CD8+CD57+ T cells in acquired aplastic anemia. TCRdb reprocessed the reads with MiXCR, giving one entry per CDR3 protein. The sample holds over 150,000 distinct CDR3 sequences; roughly 65% are singletons and the top ten take 42%. Sequencing used sorted CD4+, CD8+, or CD8+CD57+ T cells (not recorded which) from PBMCs. All receptors come from a human donor with aplastic anemia. The conserved cysteine and the conserved F or W are not part of the CDR3 here. The size of a clone is reported for some rows only, either as once, few or many, or as a class for expanded clones.

V gene	J gene	clone size	CDR3 protein
TRBV20-1	TRBJ1-1	.	SARDSDSLFRTTEAF
TRBV15	TRBJ2-5	.	ATSRVSRIETQY
TRBV4-3	TRBJ1-1	once	ASSQIRVGTRITEAF
TRBV29-1	TRBJ1-2	.	SYRQGGYGYT
TRBV4-2	TRBJ2-5	.	ASSQDVAEY
TRBV7-3	TRBJ1-2	.	ASSLNRGFDGYT
TRBV2	TRBJ1-6	.	ASSRQGARNSPLH
TRBV12-3/TRBV12-4	TRBJ2-3	.	ASSLGRSTDTQY
TRBV19	TRBJ2-7	once	ASSIDRQGEYEQY
TRBV19	TRBJ1-1	many	ASSRRGGEAF
TRBV20-1	TRBJ1-6	many	SAITRDRGLWSPLH
TRBV7-2	TRBJ2-7	.	ASSSGQGAGEQY
TRBV2	TRBJ1-2	.	ASSGIRGLNYGYT
TRBV12-3/TRBV12-4	TRBJ2-7	.	ASSPGTGSSEQY
TRBV20-1	TRBJ2-7	.	SAIKGAYEQY
TRBV2	TRBJ2-7	.	ASRATGDSSEQY
TRBV12-3/TRBV12-4	TRBJ1-2	.	ASSSRLDSLYGYT
TRBV7-2	TRBJ2-1	.	ASTISVGGNEQF
TRBV5-1	TRBJ2-3	.	ASSWGRGRDTDTQY
TRBV2	TRBJ1-3	many	ASRISGNTIY
TRBV2	TRBJ1-1	once	ASSRGPGVNTEAF
TRBV4-1	TRBJ1-1	many	ASSQGQAYTEAF
TRBV5-1	TRBJ2-2	once	ASSWTGTLSNTGELF
TRBV19	TRBJ2-1	.	ASLGGGTYNEQF
TRBV9	TRBJ1-4	many	ASSVALDEKLF
TRBV10-3	TRBJ2-7	.	AISEMTGKSIEQY
TRBV27	TRBJ2-5	.	ASSPREGKETQY
TRBV7-9	TRBJ1-1	.	ASSPGGCGQGSTEAF
TRBV5-1	TRBJ2-7	.	ASSRGVAGVYEQY
TRBV9	TRBJ2-5	many	ASSPRLSNQETQY
TRBV24-1	TRBJ1-2	few	ATSGAGRDFYGYT
TRBV7-9	TRBJ2-1	.	ASARLSGSNEQF
TRBV25-1	TRBJ2-7	.	ASSATGLYEQY
TRBV10-3	TRBJ1-1	.	AISEGLPGQVDSEAF
TRBV9	TRBJ2-5	once	ASSVGEGQETQY
TRBV29-1	TRBJ1-2	many	SVVGGDGYT
TRBV7-3	TRBJ2-7	once	ASSFNSGRDHEQY
TRBV7-9	TRBJ2-7	many	ASSRQGTYEQY
TRBV12-3/TRBV12-4	TRBJ2-7	.	ASSSLRDRGHEQY
TRBV7-9	TRBJ2-3	.	ASSPAGLADTSTDTQY
TRBV29-1	TRBJ1-2	many	SAVRENGYT
TRBV19	TRBJ1-5	once	ASTKGTGGFSDQPQH
TRBV19	TRBJ1-2	.	ASSIAGMTSLYGYT
TRBV6-6	TRBJ2-7	.	ASSLKQGPYEQY
TRBV20-1	TRBJ1-6	.	SARGQNNSPLH
TRBV24-1	TRBJ2-3	.	ATNAGTAVDTQY
TRBV2	TRBJ1-5	.	ASSGPNSNQPQH
TRBV7-9	TRBJ1-6	few	ASSLLQGRSPLH
TRBV2	TRBJ1-1	many	ASGGNGVRAF
TRBV7-3	TRBJ2-1	.	ASSDSDGGGANEQF
TRBV15	TRBJ2-2	.	ATSTLAENTGELF
TRBV19	TRBJ2-4	.	ASSIVGQGVLY
TRBV7-3	TRBJ2-3	few	ASSPGLAGATDTQY
TRBV6-5	TRBJ2-7	many	ASSYSTGGEQY
TRBV7-9	TRBJ2-5	once	ASSLANREETQY
TRBV24-1	TRBJ2-5	.	ATSDVNQGVETQY
TRBV7-2	TRBJ2-1	.	ASSFGQGRGSNEQF
TRBV19	TRBJ2-2	.	ASSIMRGDQPQHFGDTGELF
TRBV10-3	TRBJ2-7	.	ASSLDGSGRSDEQY
TRBV9	TRBJ2-1	.	ASSQVAGHEKF